A single T cell receptor beta chain is shown here with its context. In the source study's methods: Reference gene primers were amplified, and this amplification served to estimate nucleated cell counts. Only in-frame clones appear in the TCRdb table, and some are missing; sequencing was by immunoSEQ multiplex PCR. V and J calls and clone size are copied from that table; D and trimming were computed from the DNA. Among some 350,000 clones listed, approximately 88% were seen once. The sample comes from a study of blood T cell repertoires in COVID-19. Germline lookup yields CDR1 SGHRS and CDR2 YFSETQ. The CDR3 has 14 residues. With 0 bases removed from V and 2 bases from J, the gap between germline ends came to 6 bases. Participants, about 18 to 100 years old, spanned more than 20 US areas.

The sequencing input was PBMCs or T cells enriched from blood (not recorded which). The chain links TRBV5-1 to TRBJ1-3; tentatively, D is TRBD1 (6 bases). This TCR was sampled from a man aged 30 to 39 who had recovered from COVID-19. CDR3 protein: CASSLGTAGNTIYF. In DNA, the CDR3 is TGCGCCAGCAGCTTGGGGACAGCTGGAAACACCATATATTTT.